This T cell receptor (beta chain) originates from a study of technical replicates of blood from a handful of donors. The germline V gene has CDR1 SGHTA and CDR2 FQGNSA. This CDR3 has 14 amino acids. V lost 4 bases and J 2 bases, leaving 11 bases between the germline ends. Repertoires were generated with immunoSEQ multiplex PCR, while TCRdb's copy carries only in-frame clones and drops some. The sample lists 68,000 or so clones; roughly 90% were seen once. This clonotype originated in a human donor in good health. Some clones in this sample may be carry-over from other donors' samples. Material: PBMCs. The J gene is TRBJ2-5, the V gene TRBV7-2, with D possibly being TRBD2 (6 bases). Here the CDR3 DNA reads TGTGCCAGCAGCTCGGGACTGCTACAAGAGACCCAGTACTTC. Encoded protein: CASSSGLLQETQYF.